The 5 T cell receptor beta chains below all came from one sample that was sequenced in a study of OX40 agonist ivuxolimab in advanced cancers. Repertoires were generated with immunoSEQ multiplex PCR, while TCRdb's copy carries only in-frame clones and drops some. The sample comprises over 9,000 clones, under 90% of which are singletons, and 8% to 10% rests with the top ten. The sequencing here drew on CD4+ or CD8+ T cells sorted from blood, taken in a trial of the OX40 agonist ivuxolimab. These receptors came from an adult with an advanced solid tumor such as melanoma, head and neck, liver or kidney cancer.

V is TRBV19 and J is TRBJ1-1; D call uncertain. The germline V gene encodes CDR1 LNHDA and CDR2 SQIVND (reference sequence). The CDR3 contains 14 residues. Trimming cost V 8 bases and J 0 bases, with 13 bases left between them. The CDR3 coding sequence is TGTGCCAGTTTGGAGCGGGCTTTGAACACTGAAGCTTTCTTT. Translated, it gives CASLERALNTEAFF.

This chain connects TRBV13 to TRBJ2-3; D gene ambiguous. CDR3 length equals 15 residues. Germline V gene lookup returns CDR1 PRHDT and CDR2 FYEKMQ (reference sequence). V was clipped by 0 bases and J by 2 bases, with 9 bases between them. CDR3: CASSLGPGITDTQYF. The CDR3 DNA reads TGTGCCAGCAGCTTAGGCCCGGGTATCACAGATACGCAGTATTTT.

This sequence joins TRBV4-1 and TRBJ1-5, with D uncertain. The CDR3 sequence is 17 residues long. Germline CDR1 and CDR2: MGHRA and YSYEKL. The V end lost 4 bases, the J end lost 0 bases, and 16 bases lay between the germline ends. The CDR3 here is CASSPLELLDSNQPQHF. The CDR3 region has the DNA TGCGCCAGCAGCCCCCTGGAACTTTTGGATAGCAATCAGCCCCAGCATTTT.

The genes are TRBV19 and TRBJ1-1; D is uncertain. The CDR3 length is 15 residues. The germline gives CDR1 LNHDA, CDR2 SQIVND (reference sequence). V gave up 1 base and J gave up 0 bases, with 9 bases separating them. This CDR3 is CASSIVEQMNTEAFF. The CDR3 region has the DNA TGTGCCAGTAGTATAGTCGAACAGATGAACACTGAAGCTTTCTTT.

In the case of this clone: This may be a read error: a much more frequent sequence differs by one nucleotide. In the same sample, other DNA sequences code for this CDR3. The chain is built from TRBV4-1 and TRBJ1-4; 9 bases are shared with TRBD1. CDR3 size: 15 residues. V lost 9 bases and J lost 7; bases outside the gene matches: 12. CDR1 and CDR2 from the germline V gene are MGHRA and YSYEKL. The CDR3 region is CASSVTGTGIEKLFF. The DNA of the CDR3 is TGCGCCAGTAGCGTCACCGGGACAGGGATTGAAAAACTGTTTTTT.